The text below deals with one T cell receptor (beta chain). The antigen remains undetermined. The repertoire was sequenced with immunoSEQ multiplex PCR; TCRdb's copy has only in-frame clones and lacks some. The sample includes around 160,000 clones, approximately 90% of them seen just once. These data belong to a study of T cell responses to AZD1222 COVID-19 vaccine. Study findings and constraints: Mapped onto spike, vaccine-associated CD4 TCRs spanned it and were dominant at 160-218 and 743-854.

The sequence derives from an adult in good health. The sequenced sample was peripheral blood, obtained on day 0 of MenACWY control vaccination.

This chain's CDR3 is CASSPGNTGTLHF. As DNA, the CDR3 is TGTGCCAGCAGCCCGGGAAATACAGGGACCCTCCACTTT. This chain joins TRBV7-9 and TRBJ1-6; weak D call: TRBD1 (6 bases). Germline V CDR1 and CDR2: SEHNR, FQNEAQ (reference sequence). The CDR3 runs 13 residues. V was shortened by 5 bases and J by 14 bases, with 16 bases between the two germline ends.